This is a list of T cell receptor beta chains from one sample in a study of cytomegalovirus exposure and HLA in healthy donors. Using immunoSEQ multiplex PCR, the repertoire was profiled, and TCRdb retains in-frame clones only, with some absent. The table has approximately 180,000 clones, around nine tenths seen once. The sample was PBMCs. Receptors originate from a woman in her 30s in good health and CMV-seronegative. The conserved cysteine and the conserved F or W are not part of the CDR3 here.

j_gene | v_gene | CDR3aa
TRBJ1-1 | TRBV4-3 | ASSQDEGTYMNTEAF
TRBJ1-1 | TRBV6-1 | ASHRGNTEAF
TRBJ1-2 | TRBV28 | ASRPRDRGGDGYT
TRBJ2-3 | TRBV6-1 | ASSADSGGGTDTQY
TRBJ2-7 | TRBV14 | ASSQGGAYEQY
TRBJ1-2 | TRBV29-1 | SVERVGQGNYGYT
TRBJ2-7 | TRBV2 | ASSEWHYEQY
TRBJ2-2 | TRBV13 | ASSNIIYREGGTENTGELF
TRBJ2-5 | TRBV7-9 | ASSSPGNQETQY
TRBJ1-5 | TRBV6-1 | ASRENQPQH